Sequencing of this TCR beta chain was carried out in a study of blood T cell repertoires in COVID-19. Study background: Sources were T cells, B-cell-depleted T cells, or PBMCs; the material itself was cDNA or gDNA.

The study recruited exposed participants who had met a COVID-19 case within 2 weeks before entry. The V and J ends lost 0 bases and 2 bases respectively, with 10 bases between them. The CDR3 is made up of 15 amino acids. CDR1 and CDR2 (germline): SGHRS, YFSETQ. Method: immunoSEQ multiplex PCR; TCRdb's copy keeps in-frame clones and lacks some. The table has roughly 220,000 clones, almost 90% seen once. This TCR derives from a man between 25 and 39 years old who had been exposed to COVID-19. Sequenced material: PBMCs or T cells enriched from blood (not recorded which). J is TRBJ2-3 and V is TRBV5-1, with D possibly TRBD1 on 5 matching bases. CDR3 amino acids: CASSLEGRDTDTQYF. DNA of the CDR3: TGCGCCAGCAGCTTGGAGGGCAGGGACACAGATACGCAGTATTTT.